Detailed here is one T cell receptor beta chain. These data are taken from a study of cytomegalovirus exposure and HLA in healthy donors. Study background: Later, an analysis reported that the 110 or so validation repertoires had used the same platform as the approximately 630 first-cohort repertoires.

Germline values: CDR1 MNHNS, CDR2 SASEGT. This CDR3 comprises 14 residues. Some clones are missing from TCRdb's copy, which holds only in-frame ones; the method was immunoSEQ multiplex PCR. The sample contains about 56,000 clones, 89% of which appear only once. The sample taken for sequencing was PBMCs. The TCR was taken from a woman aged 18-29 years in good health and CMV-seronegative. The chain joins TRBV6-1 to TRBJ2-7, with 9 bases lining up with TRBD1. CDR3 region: CVVGRDRVTYEQYF. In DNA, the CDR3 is TGTGTGGTAGGCCGGGACAGGGTAACCTACGAGCAGTACTTC.